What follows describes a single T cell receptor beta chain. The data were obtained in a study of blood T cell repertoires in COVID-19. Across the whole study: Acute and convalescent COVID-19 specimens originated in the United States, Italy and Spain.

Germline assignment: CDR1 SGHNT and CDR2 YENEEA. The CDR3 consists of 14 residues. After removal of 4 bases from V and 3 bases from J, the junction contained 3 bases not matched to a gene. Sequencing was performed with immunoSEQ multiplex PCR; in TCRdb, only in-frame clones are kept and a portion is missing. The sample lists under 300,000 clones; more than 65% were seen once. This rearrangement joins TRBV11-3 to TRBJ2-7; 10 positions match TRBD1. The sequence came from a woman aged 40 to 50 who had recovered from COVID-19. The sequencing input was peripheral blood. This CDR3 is CASSSRTGGYEQYF. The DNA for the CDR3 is TGTGCCAGCAGCTCCCGGACAGGGGGCTACGAGCAGTACTTC.